A single TCR beta chain is shown here with its context. The target antigen is unknown. Trimming cost V 5 bases and J 4 bases, with 8 bases left between them. The CDR3 is 12 amino acids. Amplification of TRBV12-4/TRBJ1-2 clonotypes used adaptor-ligated barcode primers. Each CDR3 protein is one row after TCRdb ran MiXCR on the multiplex PCR reads. This sample has roughly 1,100 distinct CDR3 sequences, with roughly 6% found just once. Study outcomes and limitations: The TCR gene usage of tumor memory CD4+ T cells clustered together with blood and lymph node memory CD4+ cells and with lymph node naive CD4+ cells. Naive CD4+ cells shared approximately 12% of tumor Treg sequences.

This chain connects TRBV12-3 or TRBV12-4 to TRBJ1-2, with a possible D match to TRBD1 (5 bases). The sequence was collected from a female donor with breast cancer. Sequenced sample: naive CD4+ T cells sorted from blood. The subset denotes: naive CD4+ T cells, CD4+CD45RA+CD25-. The chain's CDR3 is CASSPDSYGYTF. The CDR3 DNA sequence: TGTGCCAGCAGTCCAGACAGCTATGGCTACACCTTC.